The rows below give T cell receptor beta chains drawn from one sample of a study of vaccination effects on CD4 cells after COVID-19. TCRdb's copy holds only in-frame clones and misses some; the assay was immunoSEQ multiplex PCR. The sample records around 22,000 clones, more than 70% being singletons. For these receptors, no antigen is known. Here the sequenced sample was CD4+ T cells from PBMCs cultured with HCoV-229E spike peptides, taken after COVID-19 vaccination. These receptors were taken from a human donor who received a COVID-19 vaccine. CDR3s include the opening cysteine and the closing phenylalanine or tryptophan. Fields, in order: CDR3 protein, V gene, J gene.

CDR3aa: CASSVGSIAGNTIYF
v_gene: TRBV9
j_gene: TRBJ1-3

CDR3aa: CASSKDRGGSPAPISNQPQHF
v_gene: TRBV21-1
j_gene: TRBJ1-5

CDR3aa: CASSPGQLGAGELFF
v_gene: TRBV7-7
j_gene: TRBJ2-2

CDR3aa: CATSSPQGMMNTEAFF
v_gene: TRBV15
j_gene: TRBJ1-1

CDR3aa: CAWSLQGAVNEQFF
v_gene: TRBV30
j_gene: TRBJ2-1

CDR3aa: CASSRDSAYGYTF
v_gene: TRBV6-5
j_gene: TRBJ1-2

CDR3aa: CASSLILAGGPDTQYF
v_gene: TRBV5-1
j_gene: TRBJ2-3

CDR3aa: CASSNQGLPNTEAFF
v_gene: TRBV2
j_gene: TRBJ1-1

CDR3aa: CASSQAGGPNTEAFF
v_gene: TRBV3-1/TRBV3-2
j_gene: TRBJ1-1

CDR3aa: CASSVEGSGMFYNEQFF
v_gene: TRBV9
j_gene: TRBJ2-1

CDR3aa: CASSLPTGSDTQYF
v_gene: TRBV5-4
j_gene: TRBJ2-3

CDR3aa: CTSSQEWTSGDKDTQYF
v_gene: TRBV1
j_gene: TRBJ2-3

CDR3aa: CASSIEAGRMNTEAFF
v_gene: TRBV19
j_gene: TRBJ1-1

CDR3aa: CASMGQASNQPQHF
v_gene: TRBV6-5
j_gene: TRBJ1-5

CDR3aa: CASSVRLGKLFF
v_gene: TRBV2
j_gene: TRBJ1-4

CDR3aa: CASSYSGGQETQYF
v_gene: TRBV6-2/TRBV6-3
j_gene: TRBJ2-5

CDR3aa: CASSLGGTLTDTQYF
v_gene: TRBV11-3
j_gene: TRBJ2-3

CDR3aa: CASSQVVSEYEQYF
v_gene: TRBV3-1/TRBV3-2
j_gene: TRBJ2-7

CDR3aa: CASSPRTSGRPSTDTQYF
v_gene: TRBV3-1/TRBV3-2
j_gene: TRBJ2-3

CDR3aa: CASSPDYIYNEQFF
v_gene: TRBV5-4
j_gene: TRBJ2-1

CDR3aa: CASSLDRSNQPQHF
v_gene: TRBV28
j_gene: TRBJ1-5

CDR3aa: CASSFGGTANTGELFF
v_gene: TRBV5-1
j_gene: TRBJ2-2

CDR3aa: CASSLGGTATTYGYTF
v_gene: TRBV5-4
j_gene: TRBJ1-2

CDR3aa: CASSQIQGLMVHNEQFF
v_gene: TRBV5-1
j_gene: TRBJ2-1

CDR3aa: CASSHRVKNTEAFF
v_gene: TRBV19
j_gene: TRBJ1-1

CDR3aa: CASLRGISGYTF
v_gene: TRBV30
j_gene: TRBJ1-2

CDR3aa: CASAGQGNSPLHF
v_gene: TRBV19
j_gene: TRBJ1-6

CDR3aa: CASSARWGGYNEQFF
v_gene: TRBV7-2
j_gene: TRBJ2-1

CDR3aa: CASSVQAGNTEAFF
v_gene: TRBV5-1
j_gene: TRBJ1-1

CDR3aa: CASSPLAGKTDTQYF
v_gene: TRBV18
j_gene: TRBJ2-3

CDR3aa: CASRVLAGGADTQYF
v_gene: TRBV11-2
j_gene: TRBJ2-3

CDR3aa: CASSPSAGNYGYTF
v_gene: TRBV3-1/TRBV3-2
j_gene: TRBJ1-2

CDR3aa: CASSHLAGGQYF
v_gene: TRBV12-3/TRBV12-4
j_gene: TRBJ2-3

CDR3aa: CASSLDRPNYGYTF
v_gene: TRBV7-9
j_gene: TRBJ1-2

CDR3aa: CASSPGRAPDTQYF
v_gene: TRBV18
j_gene: TRBJ2-3

CDR3aa: CASSMTASGMRTDTQYF
v_gene: TRBV19
j_gene: TRBJ2-3

CDR3aa: CASSRDRNLDYLFF
v_gene: TRBV9
j_gene: TRBJ1-4

CDR3aa: CASSLVGYEQYF
v_gene: TRBV5-6
j_gene: TRBJ2-7

CDR3aa: CSASIQGLSTGELFF
v_gene: TRBV20-1
j_gene: TRBJ2-2

CDR3aa: CATSRVAAILGDRGAVPYSYGYTF
v_gene: TRBV15
j_gene: TRBJ1-2

CDR3aa: CASSQVRPAGGYEQYF
v_gene: TRBV4-1
j_gene: TRBJ2-7

CDR3aa: CASGDSGNTIYF
v_gene: TRBV19
j_gene: TRBJ1-3

CDR3aa: CAAQRSPGGTDTQYF
v_gene: TRBV25-1
j_gene: TRBJ2-3

CDR3aa: CASSLTSNYGYTF
v_gene: TRBV3-1/TRBV3-2
j_gene: TRBJ1-2

CDR3aa: CASSLTFSGNTIYF
v_gene: TRBV7-9
j_gene: TRBJ1-3

CDR3aa: CASSLETNYEQYF
v_gene: TRBV7-9
j_gene: TRBJ2-7

CDR3aa: CSVIIAGVEAFF
v_gene: TRBV29-1
j_gene: TRBJ1-1

CDR3aa: CASSLEGGREWNTQYF
v_gene: TRBV5-1
j_gene: TRBJ2-3

CDR3aa: CAISGDKGNTIYF
v_gene: TRBV10-3
j_gene: TRBJ1-3

CDR3aa: CASSPPVALEAFF
v_gene: TRBV18
j_gene: TRBJ1-1

CDR3aa: CSASGKPGLAATDTQYF
v_gene: TRBV20-1
j_gene: TRBJ2-3

CDR3aa: CASSMGQGSYYEQYF
v_gene: TRBV19
j_gene: TRBJ2-7

CDR3aa: CASRAGTITDTQYF
v_gene: TRBV14
j_gene: TRBJ2-3

CDR3aa: CASSSGMALQTQYF
v_gene: TRBV19
j_gene: TRBJ2-5

CDR3aa: CASKTGQGASGANVLTF
v_gene: TRBV7-2
j_gene: TRBJ2-6